The subject of this entry is one T cell receptor (beta chain). These data come from a study of blood T cell repertoires in COVID-19. Study at large: The origin of the acute and convalescent COVID-19 samples was the United States, Italy and Spain.

Germline V gene sequence: CDR1 MNHEY, CDR2 SVGEGT. The ends were cut back, 2 bases at V and 8 bases at J, with 12 bases in the middle. This CDR3 comprises 13 residues. Authors' analysis steps: Amplification with reference gene primers provided the estimates of nucleated cell counts. Profiling relied on immunoSEQ multiplex PCR, and the TCRdb table lists in-frame clones only, not all of them. V, J and clone size are taken as reported in that table, and D and trimming were inferred from the DNA itself. Of 150,000 to 200,000 clones detected, 80% to 90% appear once; the ten largest clones hold about a tenth.

This receptor was taken from a human donor with active or convalescent COVID-19. The donor label of this sample is uncertain. The sample was peripheral blood. This rearrangement joins TRBV6-2 or TRBV6-3 to TRBJ1-2; unclear D gene. CDR3 amino acids: CASSYGRVSGYTF. The CDR3, as DNA: TGTGCCAGCAGTTACGGGAGGGTTAGCGGCTACACCTTC.